This passage covers 31 T cell receptor beta chains from one sample sequenced in a study of blood T cell repertoires in COVID-19. Clones were read by immunoSEQ multiplex PCR, and TCRdb kept only the in-frame ones, dropping some. The sample includes about 270,000 clones, roughly 93% seen only once; the top ten take 2.3%. Sequencing was done on a sample of PBMCs or T cells enriched from blood (not recorded which). These receptors originate from a woman in her thirties or forties with acute COVID-19.

This chain joins TRBV9 and TRBJ1-2; 10 bases are a match to TRBD1. CDR1 and CDR2 (germline): SGDLS, YYNGEE. The V and J ends lost 3 bases and 7 bases, in that order; junction bases with no gene match: 9. CDR3 length: 15 residues. The CDR3 reads CASSGRGQGRGGYTF. In DNA form, the CDR3 reads TGTGCCAGCAGCGGACGGGGACAGGGGCGCGGTGGCTACACCTTC.

The chain links TRBV18 to TRBJ1-6; D is ambiguous. The germline V gene encodes CDR1 KGHSH and CDR2 LQKENI. V dropped 1 base and J dropped 0 bases, with 10 bases sitting between them. The CDR3 loop spans 17 amino acids. The CDR3 bases are TGTGCCAGCTCACCACGGGCAGTTAGCTCCTATAATTCACCCCTCCACTTT. This sequence encodes CASSPRAVSSYNSPLHF.

The rearrangement uses TRBV24-1 and TRBJ2-1, with 10 bases fitting TRBD1. The ends lost 3 bases at V and 6 bases at J; junction bases unmatched: 13. CDR3 length: 18 residues. Germline V CDR1 and CDR2: KGHDR, SFDVKD. The CDR3 protein is CATSDPSGTGVDPNEQFF. CDR3 coding DNA: TGTGCCACCAGTGATCCCAGCGGGACAGGGGTAGATCCCAATGAGCAGTTCTTC.

V usage is TRBV28 and J usage is TRBJ1-2, with no clear D. There are 14 residues in the CDR3. Germline values: CDR1 MDHEN, CDR2 SYDVKM. V was pared by 3 bases and J by 2 bases, with 10 bases between. The CDR3 bases are TGTGCCAGCAGTTTTCTCGAGGTGAACTATGGCTACACCTTC. It codes for CASSFLEVNYGYTF.

This rearrangement joins TRBV20-1 to TRBJ2-7; 10 bases are shared with TRBD2. The germline gives CDR1 DFQATT, CDR2 SNEGSKA (reference sequence). The ends lost 3 bases at V and 3 bases at J; junction bases unmatched: 14. The CDR3 contains 17 residues. The CDR3 nucleotides read TGCAGTGCTAGTGGGCTAGCGGGAGCCCTACCAAACTACGAGCAGTACTTC. It specifies CSASGLAGALPNYEQYF.

This chain joins TRBV27 and TRBJ2-7, with 7 bases aligning to TRBD2. This CDR3 contains 13 residues. Germline V gene sequence: CDR1 MNHEY, CDR2 SMNVEV (reference sequence). Trimming removed 3 bases from V and 6 bases from J; junction bases left unmatched: 5. CDR3 nucleotides: TGTGCCAGCAGTTTTAACGGGGGGAGCGAGCAGTACTTC. Translating it yields CASSFNGGSEQYF.

This sequence joins TRBV2 and TRBJ2-7; a possible D gene is TRBD2 (5 bases). V was pared by 2 bases and J by 6 bases, with 8 bases between. Germline assignment: CDR1 SNHLY and CDR2 FYNNEI. The CDR3 extends over 12 amino acids. The CDR3 nucleotides are TGTGCCAGCAGTGAACACCGGGGCGAGCAGTACTTC. This encodes CASSEHRGEQYF.

The chain joins TRBV6-5 to TRBJ2-7; D might be TRBD1 (5 bases). The V gene's germline CDR1 is MNHEY and CDR2 SVGAGI. Trimming took 2 bases from V and 1 from J, leaving 6 bases between them. The length of the CDR3 is 13 residues. The CDR3 coding sequence is TGTGCCAGCAGTTACGACAGTTCCTACGAGCAGTACTTC. Protein product: CASSYDSSYEQYF.

CDR3 DNA: TGTGCCAGCAGCGTAGAGGGGGCTAACTATGGCTACACCTTC. Protein product: CASSVEGANYGYTF. The J gene is TRBJ1-2, the V gene TRBV9; tentative D call: TRBD1 (6 bases). Germline V gene lookup returns CDR1 SGDLS and CDR2 YYNGEE. V lost 0 bases to trimming and J lost 0 bases, with 6 bases between them. CDR3 size: 14 residues.

The chain employs TRBV20-1 and TRBJ2-5, with D uncertain. V was pared by 4 bases and J by 5 bases, with 8 bases between. The germline V gene has CDR1 DFQATT and CDR2 SNEGSKA (reference sequence). This CDR3 has 11 residues. CDR3 region: CSANDRETQYF. The CDR3 DNA follows: TGCAGTGCTAACGATCGGGAGACCCAGTACTTC.

This chain joins TRBV3-1 (or the pseudogene TRBV3-2) and TRBJ1-1; D might be TRBD1 (6 bases). Germline-derived CDR1 and CDR2 are LGHDT and YNNKEL (reference sequence). Trimming removed 0 bases at V and 4 bases at J, with 18 bases between. The CDR3 runs 17 residues. DNA of the CDR3: TGTGCCAGCAGCCAAGATTTAGGGGGAGAGGTGGGCACTGAAGCTTTCTTT. Amino acids: CASSQDLGGEVGTEAFF.

In the case of this clone: Germline and junction disagree at one end, which may indicate a read error. The CDR3 sequence is CASSPGTGATEVFF. The CDR3 coding sequence is TGTGCCAGCAGCCCCGGGACAGGGGCCACTGAAGTTTTCTTT. This chain connects TRBV6-5 to TRBJ1-1; TRBD1 matches 10 bases. This CDR3 is 14 amino acids long. Germline V CDR1 and CDR2: MNHEY, SVGAGI.

This chain uses TRBV5-1 with TRBJ1-2; 9 bases line up with TRBD1. The junction had 7 bases not matched to a gene; V was cut back by 0 bases and J by 4 bases. Germline loops: CDR1 SGHRS, CDR2 YFSETQ. The CDR3 consists of 16 residues. The CDR3 region has the DNA TGCGCCAGCAGCTTGGGGGACAGGGAGGGGAGCTATGGCTACACCTTC. As protein: CASSLGDREGSYGYTF.

The rearrangement links TRBV19 to TRBJ2-2; tentative D call: TRBD2 (5 bases). CDR3 size: 17 residues. Germline V gene sequence: CDR1 LNHDA, CDR2 SQIVND (reference sequence). V gave up 5 bases and J gave up 2 bases, with 18 bases separating them. The CDR3: CASSSPAGILNTGELFF. For the CDR3, the DNA is TGTGCCAGTAGTTCGCCCGCCGGGATCTTAAACACCGGGGAGCTGTTTTTT.

The chain recombines TRBV20-1 with TRBJ1-2, with TRBD1 matching 7 bases. This CDR3 comprises 14 residues. The V segment lost 3 bases and the J segment 4 bases; nucleotides outside the gene matches: 8. Germline values: CDR1 DFQATT, CDR2 SNEGSKA (reference sequence). In nucleotides, the CDR3 is TGCAGTGCTAGTCCGTCAGGGACAGCCTATGGCTACACCTTC. Translation gives CSASPSGTAYGYTF.

The chain links TRBV7-2 to TRBJ1-2; a possible D gene is TRBD1 (6 bases). This CDR3 region has 14 residues. V lost 7 bases, J lost 7 bases, and 19 bases lay in between. Germline V CDR1 and CDR2: SGHTA, FQGNSA. The DNA of the CDR3 is TGTGCCAGCACCCTTAGTCGACAGGCCGCTGGCTACACCTTC. It encodes CASTLSRQAAGYTF.

The genes are TRBV5-1 and TRBJ2-2; 10 bases match TRBD2. CDR1 is SGHRS, CDR2 YFSETQ, per germline. The V and J ends lost 4 bases and 3 bases, in that order; junction bases with no gene match: 3. The CDR3 is made up of 15 amino acids. The CDR3: CASSLAGAHTGELFF. As DNA, the CDR3 is TGCGCCAGCAGCCTAGCGGGAGCGCACACCGGGGAGCTGTTTTTT. The full variable domain, with the rest looked up from reference TRBV5-1 and TRBJ2-2, is KAGVTQTPRYLIKTRGQQVTLSCSPISGHRSVSWYQQTPGQGLQFLFEYFSETQRNKGNFPGRFSGRQFSNSRSEMNVSTLELGDSALYLCASSLAGAHTGELFFGEGSRLTVL.

The chain has TRBV3-1 (or the pseudogene TRBV3-2) and TRBJ2-7; perhaps TRBD2 as D (7 bases). The CDR3 runs 14 residues. CDR1 is LGHDT and CDR2 is YNNKEL in the germline V gene (reference sequence). V dropped 4 bases and J dropped 4 bases, with 14 bases sitting between them. The CDR3 loop is CASSPTGGGYEQYF. CDR3 DNA: TGTGCCAGCAGCCCAACGGGGGGCGGGTACGAGCAGTACTTC.

The rearrangement joins TRBV7-8 to TRBJ2-1; D may be TRBD2 (5 bases). Germline CDR1 is SGHVS and CDR2 is FQNEAQ. V shed 3 bases and J shed 3 bases, with 18 bases lying between them. The CDR3 runs to 17 residues. The CDR3 DNA follows: TGTGCCAGCAGCTTGGTTCCCTCCTTAAGCGGCTACAATGAGCAGTTCTTC. It yields the protein CASSLVPSLSGYNEQFF.

The CDR3 DNA sequence: TGTGCCAGCAGCTCACGGGACAGGAGCTATGGCTACACCTTC. As protein: CASSSRDRSYGYTF. The rearrangement links TRBV9 to TRBJ1-2; 8 bases match TRBD1. V lost 4 bases, J lost 4 bases, and 6 bases stayed unmatched. There are 14 residues in the CDR3. Germline CDR1 and CDR2: SGDLS and YYNGEE.

V gene TRBV18 combines with J gene TRBJ2-2, with TRBD1 identical over 8 bases. V lost 8 bases, J lost 7 bases, and 12 bases stayed unmatched. CDR3 length equals 15 residues. The germline V gene has CDR1 KGHSH and CDR2 LQKENI. CDR3 protein: CASAKPRGPSGELFF. CDR3 nucleotides: TGTGCCAGCGCCAAACCCAGGGGGCCAAGCGGGGAGCTGTTTTTT.

V gene TRBV5-5 combines with J gene TRBJ2-7; D perhaps matches TRBD1 (5 bases). The CDR3 has 14 amino acids. The V and J ends lost 0 bases and 6 bases respectively, with 13 bases between them. Germline V lookup: CDR1 SGHKS, CDR2 YYEKEE (reference sequence). The CDR3 DNA follows: TGTGCCAGCAGCTTGGGGGGCAGGTCCAGCGAGCAGTACTTC. Translation gives CASSLGGRSSEQYF.

The genes are TRBV19 and TRBJ1-5; D gene unclear. The V end was cut by 9 bases, the J end by 6 bases, with 18 bases between. Per germline, CDR1 LNHDA and CDR2 SQIVND (reference sequence). CDR3 size: 14 residues. This chain's CDR3 is CARMGKEVFQPQHF. In DNA form, the CDR3 reads TGTGCCAGGATGGGGAAGGAGGTTTTTCAGCCCCAGCATTTT.

J is TRBJ1-1 and V is TRBV7-6; possibly TRBD1 for D (6 bases). Germline-derived CDR1 and CDR2 are SGHVS and FNYEAQ. The V end lost 0 bases, the J end lost 8 bases, and 10 bases lay between the germline ends. The CDR3 is 13 amino acids. CDR3 amino acids: CASSLASGTEAFF. CDR3 DNA sequence: TGTGCCAGCAGCTTAGCATCGGGGACAGAAGCTTTCTTT.

The chain recombines TRBV3-1 (or the pseudogene TRBV3-2) with TRBJ2-7; D is possibly TRBD2 (6 bases). Germline V gene data show CDR1 as LGHDT and CDR2 as YNNKEL (reference sequence). Trimming cost V 0 bases and J 5 bases, with 11 bases left between them. The CDR3 contains 14 residues. CDR3 nucleotide sequence: TGTGCCAGCAGCCAAGAGGAGGGGAGACACGAGCAGTACTTC. Protein sequence: CASSQEEGRHEQYF.

The chain has TRBV3-1 (or the pseudogene TRBV3-2) and TRBJ1-2; 10 bases match TRBD1. J gave up 9 bases and V 0 bases, and 7 bases lay outside the gene matches. This CDR3 has 15 amino acids. Looked up from germline, CDR1 is LGHDT and CDR2 is YNNKEL (reference sequence). CDR3 region: CASSQDRDRGRSYTF. Written as DNA, the CDR3 is TGTGCCAGCAGCCAAGATAGGGACAGGGGAAGAAGCTACACCTTC.

The chain couples TRBV3-1 (or the pseudogene TRBV3-2) to TRBJ2-2; the D gene is possibly TRBD2 (6 bases). Trimming took off 4 bases at V and 6 bases at J, with 18 bases between the two ends. This CDR3 contains 16 residues. CDR1 is LGHDT, CDR2 YNNKEL, per germline (reference sequence). The CDR3 DNA reads TGTGCCAGCAGCCTTCGAGGGCTAGCGATCGCCGGGGAGCTGTTTTTT. Translated, it gives CASSLRGLAIAGELFF.

As regards this clone: Other nucleotide sequences in the sample specify the same CDR3. The J gene is TRBJ2-2, the V gene TRBV9, with 7 bases fitting TRBD1. V lost 4 bases to trimming and J lost 6 bases; unmatched junction nucleotides: 0. Germline lookup yields CDR1 SGDLS and CDR2 YYNGEE. This CDR3 has 12 residues. In DNA form, the CDR3 reads TGTGCCAGCAGCACAGGGGCCGGGGAGCTGTTTTTT. This codes for CASSTGAGELFF.

The rearrangement links TRBV4-1 to TRBJ1-4; 7 positions match TRBD1. With 4 bases clipped from V and 8 bases from J, the junction kept 10 bases outside the gene matches. CDR3 length: 15 amino acids. CDR1 and CDR2 (germline): MGHRA, YSYEKL. For the CDR3, the DNA is TGCGCCAGCAGCCTCACAGGGGCCCGCGAGGAAAAACTGTTTTTT. Its protein product is CASSLTGAREEKLFF.

The chain joins TRBV7-9 to TRBJ2-1; 8 bases are shared with TRBD2. The CDR3 runs 15 residues. Unmatched junction bases numbered 5, after V lost 1 base and J lost 6 bases. Germline V gives CDR1 SEHNR, CDR2 FQNEAQ (reference sequence). CDR3 sequence (DNA): TGTGCCAGCAGCTTAGGACGGGAGGGGAGCAATGAGCAGTTCTTC. This codes for CASSLGREGSNEQFF.

V is TRBV24-1 and J is TRBJ1-2; D uncertain. This CDR3 is 14 amino acids long. The germline V and J ends were trimmed by 4 bases and 2 bases, with 10 bases remaining between them. Germline assignment: CDR1 KGHDR and CDR2 SFDVKD. As DNA, the CDR3 is TGTGCCACCAGTGAGGTCCAGATGAACTATGGCTACACCTTC. It codes for CATSEVQMNYGYTF.